The 20 T cell receptor beta chains given below trace back to one sample, sequenced in a study of blood T cell repertoires in COVID-19. Assay used: immunoSEQ multiplex PCR; TCRdb lists only in-frame clones, some missing. The data hold roughly 200,000 clones, with 65% to 85% observed a single time. The sequenced material came from peripheral blood. These receptors were taken from a man between 50 and 59 years old with active or convalescent COVID-19.

V and J are TRBV5-8 and TRBJ2-6; D is undetermined. This CDR3 has 16 residues. Germline CDR1 and CDR2: SGHTS and YDEGEE. V lost 3 bases and J 2 bases, leaving 12 bases between the germline ends. The CDR3 region has the DNA TGTGCCAGCAGCTCCCGAGGTCTTCCTGGGGCCAACGTCCTGACTTTC. This translates into CASSSRGLPGANVLTF.

This chain uses TRBV4-1 with TRBJ2-3; 7 bases agree with TRBD2. The CDR3 loop spans 15 amino acids. Per the germline V gene, CDR1 is MGHRA and CDR2 is YSYEKL. With 5 bases clipped from V and 8 bases from J, the junction kept 13 bases outside the gene matches. CDR3 nucleotides: TGCGCCAGCAGCGACCAAGGGCTAGCGGAGCCTACGCAGTATTTT. This encodes CASSDQGLAEPTQYF.

The chain employs TRBV5-1 and TRBJ2-3, with D possibly being TRBD2 (6 bases). The CDR3 runs to 18 residues. V shed 0 bases and J shed 0 bases, with 17 bases lying between them. Germline CDR1 and CDR2: SGHRS and YFSETQ. The CDR3 spells CASSLVGSLGGSTDTQYF. CDR3 nucleotides: TGCGCCAGCAGCTTGGTAGGCTCTCTGGGGGGAAGCACAGATACGCAGTATTTT.

V is TRBV9 and J is TRBJ2-3; 12 bases fit TRBD2. Germline values: CDR1 SGDLS, CDR2 YYNGEE. Unmatched junction bases numbered 6, after V lost 0 bases and J lost 4 bases. This CDR3 spans 17 amino acids. CDR3 in amino acids: CASSVDLAGGPADTQYF. CDR3 bases: TGTGCCAGCAGCGTAGATCTAGCGGGGGGGCCGGCAGATACGCAGTATTTT.

As for this clone: At one boundary the junction diverges from the germline segment, which might be a read error. The chain is built from TRBV6-1 and TRBJ1-1; 7 bases map to TRBD1. The germline gives CDR1 MNHNS, CDR2 SASEGT. CDR3 length equals 14 residues. The CDR3: CASSETGQQFESFF. The CDR3, as DNA: TGTGCCAGCAGTGAGACGGGACAGCAATTTGAATCTTTCTTT.

The chain recombines TRBV12-2 with TRBJ1-3; the DNA was not used to check the table's D call, TRBD1. TRBV12-2 is labeled a pseudogene. This CDR3 is built from 15 residues. CDR3 region: CASRFSSGPGNTIYF. The CDR3 DNA reads as TGTGCAAGTCGCTTCTCGTCAGGGCCTGGAAACACCATATATTTT.

This sequence joins TRBV29-1 and TRBJ1-2, with 9 nucleotides matching TRBD1. V was pared by 6 bases and J by 7 bases, with 6 bases of the junction left unmatched. Germline lookup yields CDR1 SQVTM and CDR2 ANQGSEA. The CDR3 extends over 12 amino acids. CDR3 in amino acids: CSVEQGARGYTF. CDR3 in DNA: TGCAGCGTGGAACAGGGGGCTCGTGGCTACACCTTC.

This sequence joins TRBV5-1 and TRBJ1-1, with TRBD1 matching over 10 bases. The CDR3 contains 16 residues. V lost 3 bases, J lost 3 bases, and 8 bases stayed unmatched. CDR1 is SGHRS, CDR2 YFSETQ, per germline. Here the CDR3 reads CASSSGQGVVDTEAFF. DNA of the CDR3: TGCGCCAGCAGCTCCGGACAGGGGGTCGTTGACACTGAAGCTTTCTTT.

The gene calls are TRBV24-1 and TRBJ2-7; D may be TRBD2 (7 bases). This CDR3 has 17 residues. V gave up 4 bases and J gave up 8 bases, with 26 bases separating them. Germline V gives CDR1 KGHDR, CDR2 SFDVKD. The CDR3 spells CATSELDTAGATYKQYF. The CDR3 DNA follows: TGTGCCACCAGTGAGTTAGATACGGCGGGGGCCACGTACAAGCAGTACTTC.

The genes are TRBV6-6 and TRBJ2-3, with D maybe TRBD2 (6 bases). The CDR3 consists of 16 residues. Per the germline V gene, CDR1 is MNHNY and CDR2 is SVGAGI (reference sequence). V lost 6 bases, J lost 2 bases, and 18 bases lay in between. The CDR3 DNA reads TGTGCCAGCAGAGCACAGGATCGCGGGGTCACAGATACGCAGTATTTT. Amino acids: CASRAQDRGVTDTQYF.

The chain links TRBV6-5 to TRBJ1-5; no clear D gene. Germline assignment: CDR1 MNHEY and CDR2 SVGAGI. Trimming took off 6 bases at V and 3 bases at J, with 6 bases between the two ends. CDR3 length equals 12 residues. CDR3 nucleotides: TGTGCCAGCAGGGCCCCCAATCAGCCCCAGCATTTT. Translating gives CASRAPNQPQHF.

The chain links TRBV2 to TRBJ1-6; weak D call: TRBD1 (6 bases). Germline CDR1 SNHLY, CDR2 FYNNEI. Trimming cost V 2 bases and J 6 bases, with 11 bases left between them. This CDR3 has 15 residues. DNA of the CDR3: TGTGCCAGCAGTGAATTGGACAGTGGTAATTCACCCCTCCACTTT. Translation gives CASSELDSGNSPLHF. The complete variable domain, with remaining parts taken from reference TRBV2 and TRBJ1-6, reads EPEVTQTPSHQVTQMGQEVILRCVPISNHLYFYWYRQILGQKVEFLVSFYNNEISEKSEIFDDQFSVERPDGSNFTLKIRSTKLEDSAMYFCASSELDSGNSPLHFGNGTRLTVT.

DNA of the CDR3: TGTGCCACCGCAACGTCGCGGGAGCAGTACTTC. Protein product: CATATSREQYF. The chain links TRBV6-6 to TRBJ2-7, with D hard to call. This CDR3 spans 11 amino acids. Trimming took 10 bases from V and 7 from J, leaving 14 bases between them. Germline V CDR1 and CDR2: MNHNY, SVGAGI (reference sequence).

The V and J genes are TRBV2 and TRBJ2-1; TRBD1 is a possible D gene (5 bases). The CDR3 is 12 residues long. Per the germline V gene, CDR1 is SNHLY and CDR2 is FYNNEI. V was cut by 4 bases and J by 8 bases, with 9 bases left in between. The CDR3 reads CASSVWGDEQFF. Written as DNA, the CDR3 is TGTGCCAGCAGTGTTTGGGGCGATGAGCAGTTCTTC.

This clone was counted between two and nine times. The genes are TRBV6-6 and TRBJ1-5, with a tentative D call TRBD1 (5 bases). Trimming pared 6 bases from V and 5 bases from J, leaving 11 bases between. The CDR3 has 13 residues. CDR1 and CDR2 from the germline V gene are MNHNY and SVGAGI (reference sequence). Here the CDR3 reads CASSLRDYQPQHF. The CDR3 DNA follows: TGTGCCAGCAGCCTCAGGGACTATCAGCCCCAGCATTTT.

To note about this clone: This specimen includes other DNA sequences encoding the same CDR3. The V call is TRBV2, the J call TRBJ2-7; 8 nucleotides match TRBD1. This CDR3 region has 12 residues. V shed 6 bases and J 4 bases; nucleotides not matched to a gene: 2. The germline V gene has CDR1 SNHLY and CDR2 FYNNEI. The CDR3 is CASSGQGYEQYF. CDR3 DNA: TGTGCCAGCAGCGGACAGGGTTACGAGCAGTACTTC.

The chain is built from TRBV21-1 and TRBJ2-5; the D call of TRBD2 is as the table states it, not checked on the DNA. TRBV21-1 is annotated as a pseudogene. There are 19 residues in the CDR3. CDR3 DNA: TGTGCCAGCAGCAAAGATAGAAGGCGCCCGGTCGGGAAGAGAGAGACCCAGTACTTC. Residues: CASSKDRRRPVGKRETQYF.

This rearrangement joins TRBV19 to TRBJ1-1; the match to TRBD1 covers 7 bases. Germline loops: CDR1 LNHDA, CDR2 SQIVND (reference sequence). CDR3 length: 15 amino acids. With 5 bases clipped from V and 1 base from J, the junction kept 7 bases outside the gene matches. This chain's CDR3 is CASSSIRGKNTEAFF. The CDR3 coding sequence is TGTGCCAGTAGTTCCATCAGGGGGAAGAACACTGAAGCTTTCTTT.

This clone was recorded a few times. The V call is TRBV13, the J call TRBJ1-1; tentative D call: TRBD1 (6 bases). The ends were cut back, 2 bases at V and 1 base at J, with 17 bases in the middle. The CDR3 contains 17 residues. The germline gives CDR1 PRHDT, CDR2 FYEKMQ (reference sequence). The CDR3 region is CASSLRTAGSGNTEAFF. In DNA, the CDR3 is TGTGCCAGCAGCTTAAGGACAGCGGGGTCCGGGAACACTGAAGCTTTCTTT.

This chain links TRBV6-1 with TRBJ2-7, with TRBD1 matching over 8 bases. Germline lookup yields CDR1 MNHNS and CDR2 SASEGT. CDR3 length: 16 residues. With 3 bases clipped from V and 0 bases from J, the junction kept 7 bases outside the gene matches. The CDR3 protein is CASSDPDRASSYEQYF. CDR3 sequence (DNA): TGTGCCAGCAGTGACCCGGACAGGGCCTCCTCCTACGAGCAGTACTTC.